This T cell receptor (beta chain) appears in the sequencing data of a study of T cell responses to AZD1222 COVID-19 vaccine. Overall study results and limits: Vaccine-related CD4 TCRs covered spike, predominating at 160-218 and 743-854. Donors were chiefly white British, with a greater number of females, and clonal diversity was perhaps underestimated.

A remark on this clone: Its antigen is unknown.

The data were produced by immunoSEQ multiplex PCR, yet TCRdb's version contains in-frame clones alone and is incomplete. This repertoire shows just under 75,000 clones, 80% found once; its top ten account for approximately 47%. CDR1 is SGHDN and CDR2 is FVKESK in the germline V gene. This CDR3 spans 14 amino acids. Trimming at V came to 8 bases and at J to 9 bases, leaving 7 bases not matched to a gene. The receptor's source is an adult who received the AZD1222 COVID-19 vaccine. Material: peripheral blood, obtained 28 days after the second AZD1222 dose. V and J are TRBV14 and TRBJ1-6; 10 nucleotides line up with TRBD1. The CDR3 sequence is CASRDRGFGSPLHF. In DNA form, the CDR3 reads TGTGCCAGCCGGGACAGGGGTTTTGGTTCACCCCTCCACTTT.